Listed here is a single TCR beta chain. The antigen remains unidentified. The sample contains more than one DNA sequence encoding this CDR3. These data come from a study of cytomegalovirus exposure and HLA in healthy donors. Study-wide findings and caveats: Rarity held for most TCR sequences, but there were some public TCRs that occurred in many donors. Exclusion as indistinguishable affected some V segments, including TRBV6-2 and TRBV6-3. Several of the most significant clusters were apparently associated with common viral pathogens in a later analysis.

The V gene end was trimmed by 3 bases and the J gene end by 2 bases; junction bases not matched to a gene: 1. CDR1 KGHSH and CDR2 LQKENI come from the germline V gene. The CDR3 extends over 14 amino acids. In the PCR, 60 Vbeta and 13 Jbeta primers were used. Sequenced by immunoSEQ multiplex PCR; TCRdb stores in-frame clones only, minus some. The sample contains about 170,000 clones, 73% of which appear only once. Specimen: PBMCs. The receptor was derived from a woman aged 18-29 years in good health and CMV-seropositive. The genes are TRBV18 and TRBJ1-5, with 7 nucleotides matching TRBD1. The CDR3 is CASSPGQGNQPQHF. The CDR3 nucleotides are TGTGCCAGCTCACCCGGACAGGGCAATCAGCCCCAGCATTTT.